The subject of this entry is one T cell receptor (beta chain). Its target is not known. The CDR3 has 17 residues. V lost 4 bases and J 0 bases, leaving 16 bases between the germline ends. Germline values: CDR1 SGHRS, CDR2 YFSETQ. The entry originates in a study of cytomegalovirus exposure and HLA in healthy donors. Study information: Of all 360 or so donors who were genotyped, 75% to 90% belonged to the Caucasian-associated ancestry cluster.

PCR involved 60 Vbeta and 13 Jbeta primers. Assay used: immunoSEQ multiplex PCR; TCRdb lists only in-frame clones, some missing. The data show 80,000 to 100,000 clones, and the top ten clones hold around 3.4%. Findings and limits, study-wide: Indistinguishable V segments such as TRBV6-2 and TRBV6-3 were excluded. Many donors carried some public TCRs, although rarity characterized most TCR sequences. Later work associated roughly 17,000 TCR beta sequences with HLA alleles at 0.05 false discovery rate.

The sample comprised PBMCs. The chain recombines TRBV5-1 with TRBJ1-4, with a possible D match to TRBD1 (5 bases). The clonotype originates from a woman between 25 and 40 years old in good health and CMV-seronegative. The CDR3 DNA reads TGCGCCAGCAGCCCCCTGCCCCAGGGCGCAACTAATGAAAAACTGTTTTTT. As protein: CASSPLPQGATNEKLFF.